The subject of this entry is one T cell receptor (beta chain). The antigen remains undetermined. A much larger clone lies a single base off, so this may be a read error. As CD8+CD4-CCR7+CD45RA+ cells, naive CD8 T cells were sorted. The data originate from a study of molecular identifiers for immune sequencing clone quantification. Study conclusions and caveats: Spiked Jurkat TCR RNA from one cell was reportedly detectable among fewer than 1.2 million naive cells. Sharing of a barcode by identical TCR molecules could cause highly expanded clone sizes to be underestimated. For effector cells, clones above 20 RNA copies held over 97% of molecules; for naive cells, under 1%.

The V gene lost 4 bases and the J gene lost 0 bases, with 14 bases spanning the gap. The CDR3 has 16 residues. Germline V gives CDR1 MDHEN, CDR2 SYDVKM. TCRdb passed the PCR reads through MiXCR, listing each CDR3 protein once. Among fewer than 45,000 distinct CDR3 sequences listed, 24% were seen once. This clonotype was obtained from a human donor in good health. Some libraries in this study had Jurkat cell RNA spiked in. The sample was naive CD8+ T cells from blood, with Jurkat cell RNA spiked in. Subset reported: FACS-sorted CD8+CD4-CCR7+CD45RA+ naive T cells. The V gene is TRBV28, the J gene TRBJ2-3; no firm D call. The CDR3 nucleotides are TGTGCCAGCAGTTCAGCCAGGACGACTAGCACAGATACGCAGTATTTT. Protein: CASSSARTTSTDTQYF.